What follows are 28 T cell receptor beta chains derived from one specimen sequenced in a study of early stage breast cancer tumors. Assay: immunoSEQ multiplex PCR; the TCRdb copy retains only in-frame clones and omits some. There are about 5,000 clones in the sample; 60% to 65% occur only once, and around 27% lies in the top ten. Source material: breast tumor tissue. The receptors were sampled from a person in their fifties with breast cancer.

The chain links TRBV4-2 to TRBJ2-7, with 10 bases aligning to TRBD2. CDR1 and CDR2 (germline): LGHNA, YNFKEQ. The trim removed 1 base at V and 4 bases at J, leaving 7 bases unmatched. This CDR3 comprises 16 residues. CDR3 nucleotides: TGTGCCAGCAGCCAAGGGCATCGACTAGCGGGTTACGAGCAGTACTTC. Protein product: CASSQGHRLAGYEQYF.

The J gene is TRBJ1-1, the V gene TRBV27; tentative D call: TRBD1 (6 bases). This CDR3 has 15 residues. Between the trimmed V and J ends, which lost 0 bases and 1 base, there was a span of 9 bases. Per germline, CDR1 MNHEY and CDR2 SMNVEV (reference sequence). DNA of the CDR3: TGTGCCAGCAGTTTATCGAGGACAGCGAACACTGAAGCTTTCTTT. Its translation is CASSLSRTANTEAFF.

In this sample, this clone turned up a few times. This chain connects TRBV2 to TRBJ1-1; 8 bases fit TRBD1. CDR3 length: 13 residues. The V segment lost 8 bases and the J segment 1 base; nucleotides outside the gene matches: 3. The germline gives CDR1 SNHLY, CDR2 FYNNEI. CDR3 residues: CASDGQGNTEAFF. As DNA, the CDR3 is TGTGCCAGCGATGGACAGGGGAACACTGAAGCTTTCTTT.

V and J are TRBV2 and TRBJ2-7; D gene ambiguous. V gave up 7 bases and J gave up 1 base, with 14 bases separating them. Per the germline V gene, CDR1 is SNHLY and CDR2 is FYNNEI. This CDR3 comprises 14 residues. CDR3 sequence: CASILNPPSYEQYF. CDR3 in DNA: TGTGCCAGCATCTTGAACCCCCCTTCCTACGAGCAGTACTTC. Full variable domain (rest looked up from reference TRBV2 and TRBJ2-7): EPEVTQTPSHQVTQMGQEVILRCVPISNHLYFYWYRQILGQKVEFLVSFYNNEISEKSEIFDDQFSVERPDGSNFTLKIRSTKLEDSAMYFCASILNPPSYEQYFGPGTRLTVT.

The chain uses TRBV20-1 and TRBJ2-1; D is undetermined. The germline V gene has CDR1 DFQATT and CDR2 SNEGSKA (reference sequence). The CDR3 has 10 residues. V was trimmed by 3 bases and J by 7 bases, leaving 4 bases between them. The CDR3 reads CSASFNEQFF. In DNA form, the CDR3 reads TGCAGTGCTAGTTTTAATGAGCAGTTCTTC.

Only a few counts were recorded for this clone. This chain uses TRBV7-2 with TRBJ2-2; 16 bases map to TRBD2. This CDR3 has 19 residues. Germline values: CDR1 SGHTA, CDR2 FQGNSA. Trimming took 1 base from V and 5 from J; bases not matched to a gene: 7. The CDR3 loop is CASSLVGTSGGAGTGELFF. CDR3 DNA: TGTGCCAGCAGCTTAGTGGGGACTAGCGGGGGGGCAGGGACCGGGGAGCTGTTTTTT.

There are a few counts of this clone. The chain couples TRBV5-1 to TRBJ2-2; no firm D call. Germline CDR1 and CDR2: SGHRS and YFSETQ. Trimming cost V 4 bases and J 7 bases, with 11 bases left between them. The CDR3 runs to 13 residues. The CDR3 region is CASSPQKFGELFF. CDR3 nucleotide sequence: TGCGCCAGCAGCCCCCAGAAATTCGGGGAGCTGTTTTTT. Combining the CDR3 with reference TRBV5-1 and TRBJ2-2 gives the whole variable domain KAGVTQTPRYLIKTRGQQVTLSCSPISGHRSVSWYQQTPGQGLQFLFEYFSETQRNKGNFPGRFSGRQFSNSRSEMNVSTLELGDSALYLCASSPQKFGELFFGEGSRLTVL.

This chain joins TRBV25-1 and TRBJ1-1, with D tentatively TRBD1 (6 bases). The length of the CDR3 is 16 residues. V gave up 6 bases and J gave up 5 bases, with 22 bases separating them. CDR1 is MGHDK, CDR2 SYGVNS, per germline. CDR3 residues: CASRGGPGRVSTEAFF. The CDR3 DNA reads as TGTGCCAGCAGGGGGGGGCCAGGGAGAGTATCGACTGAAGCTTTCTTT.

The chain links TRBV30 to TRBJ1-1, with a weak D call TRBD1 (6 bases). Per the germline V gene, CDR1 is GTSNPN and CDR2 is SVGIG (reference sequence). CDR3 length equals 13 residues. Trimming took off 2 bases at V and 8 bases at J, with 15 bases between the two ends. The CDR3 here is CAWSTEGGSEAFF. DNA of the CDR3: TGTGCCTGGAGTACCGAGGGGGGGTCCGAAGCTTTCTTT.

The J gene is TRBJ2-7, the V gene TRBV7-9, with TRBD2 as a possible D gene (5 bases). CDR3 length: 12 amino acids. V lost 2 bases and J lost 6, with 8 bases in between. The V gene's germline CDR1 is SEHNR and CDR2 FQNEAQ (reference sequence). The DNA of the CDR3 is TGTGCCAGCAGCTTACCGGGGTTCGAGCAGTACTTC. Translation gives CASSLPGFEQYF.

This clone was seen a few times. V usage is TRBV6-6 and J usage is TRBJ1-5, with D maybe TRBD1 (5 bases). V lost 5 bases, J lost 9 bases, and 11 bases lay in between. CDR1 is MNHNY, CDR2 SVGAGI, per germline (reference sequence). The CDR3 loop spans 12 amino acids. The CDR3 nucleotides read TGTGCCAGCAGTCCCCCGGGGCGGCCCCAGCATTTT. This translates into CASSPPGRPQHF.

The J gene is TRBJ2-3, the V gene TRBV4-3; D ambiguous. The CDR3 length is 13 residues. Between the trimmed V and J ends, which lost 3 bases and 2 bases, there was a span of 6 bases. CDR1 and CDR2 (germline): LGHNA, YSLEER. The CDR3 DNA is TGCGCCAGCAGCCAGGTCCTCACAGATACGCAGTATTTT. Protein product: CASSQVLTDTQYF.

This clone was seen more than once but under ten times. The genes are TRBV6-6 and TRBJ1-2; D is ambiguous. The CDR3 is 11 residues long. The V and J ends lost 7 bases and 8 bases respectively, with 11 bases between them. The germline V gene encodes CDR1 MNHNY and CDR2 SVGAGI (reference sequence). CDR3 loop: CASTPDHGYTF. The CDR3 DNA is TGTGCCAGCACCCCCGACCACGGCTACACCTTC.

This clone appeared once. The chain is built from TRBV6-1 and TRBJ2-1, with D possibly TRBD1 on 5 matching bases. V lost 2 bases to trimming and J lost 5 bases, with 10 bases between them. The CDR3 extends over 14 amino acids. The germline V gene encodes CDR1 MNHNS and CDR2 SASEGT. CDR3 coding DNA: TGTGCCAGCAGTGAAATAATGGACAACAATGAGCAGTTCTTC. Amino acid sequence: CASSEIMDNNEQFF.

The J gene is TRBJ1-1, the V gene TRBV2, with D perhaps TRBD1 (5 bases). CDR1 and CDR2 from the germline V gene are SNHLY and FYNNEI. V shed 3 bases and J shed 0 bases, with 8 bases lying between them. This CDR3 is 14 amino acids long. The CDR3 DNA follows: TGTGCCAGCAGTGATCTGGGGGTGAACACTGAAGCTTTCTTT. The encoded protein is CASSDLGVNTEAFF.

V usage is TRBV6-6 and J usage is TRBJ1-5; perhaps TRBD1 as D (6 bases). This CDR3 has 14 amino acids. V lost 5 bases to trimming and J lost 1 base, with 9 bases between them. Germline lookup yields CDR1 MNHNY and CDR2 SVGAGI (reference sequence). The CDR3 DNA follows: TGTGCCAGCAGTCCCGGACAGAGCAATCAGCCCCAGCATTTT. Translated, it gives CASSPGQSNQPQHF.

The chain carries TRBV4-3 and TRBJ1-5, with no clear D. The CDR3 loop spans 13 amino acids. With 0 bases removed from V and 9 bases from J, the gap between germline ends came to 9 bases. Germline assignment: CDR1 LGHNA and CDR2 YSLEER. CDR3: CASSQEESMPQHF. DNA for the CDR3: TGCGCCAGCAGCCAAGAAGAGTCTATGCCCCAGCATTTT.

This clone was seen a few times. The rearrangement links TRBV2 to TRBJ2-7, with D perhaps matching TRBD1 (5 bases). The CDR3 is made up of 12 amino acids. V was trimmed by 2 bases and J by 3 bases, leaving 5 bases between them. In germline, CDR1 is SNHLY, CDR2 FYNNEI. CDR3 region: CASSEQGYEQYF. CDR3 nucleotide sequence: TGTGCCAGCAGTGAACAGGGCTACGAGCAGTACTTC.

This clone was detected a few times. The gene calls are TRBV5-5 and TRBJ2-7, with D unresolved. V shed 4 bases and J shed 2 bases, with 13 bases lying between them. The CDR3 is made up of 14 amino acids. The germline CDR1 and CDR2 sequences are SGHKS and YYEKEE (reference sequence). The CDR3 bases are TGTGCCAGCAGCAGTGCCGGCCGAACCTACGAGCAGTACTTC. Amino acids: CASSSAGRTYEQYF. The whole variable domain, filled in from reference TRBV5-5 and TRBJ2-7, reads DAGVTQSPTHLIKTRGQQVTLRCSPISGHKSVSWYQQVLGQGPQFIFQYYEKEERGRGNFPDRFSARQFPNYSSELNVNALLLGDSALYLCASSSAGRTYEQYFGPGTRLTVT.

The CDR3 sequence is CASSPFPGLQNTEAFF. The CDR3 nucleotides read TGTGCCAGCAGCCCCTTCCCGGGCCTTCAGAACACTGAAGCTTTCTTT. V is TRBV7-2 and J is TRBJ1-1; D ambiguous. Germline V CDR1 and CDR2: SGHTA, FQGNSA. V was trimmed by 5 bases and J by 1 base, leaving 17 bases between them. The CDR3 spans 16 residues.

A single count supports this clone. The chain couples TRBV5-1 to TRBJ2-1, with 8 bases lining up with TRBD2. Unmatched junction bases numbered 3, after V lost 1 base and J lost 3 bases. Germline CDR1 SGHRS, CDR2 YFSETQ. The CDR3 totals 15 residues. The CDR3 sequence is CASSLISGGYNEQFF. The CDR3 DNA sequence: TGCGCCAGCAGCTTGATCAGCGGGGGCTACAATGAGCAGTTCTTC.

CDR3 DNA sequence: TGTGCCAGCAGCGCGGGGACAGGCTCTCGTCACGGGGAGCTGTTTTTT. This codes for CASSAGTGSRHGELFF. This rearrangement joins TRBV11-2 to TRBJ2-2, with 8 positions matching TRBD1. The CDR3 covers 16 residues. The V and J ends lost 5 bases and 7 bases, in that order; junction bases with no gene match: 12. Germline V lookup: CDR1 SGHAT, CDR2 FQNNGV.

This sequence joins TRBV7-3 and TRBJ2-1; D is perhaps TRBD2 (6 bases). Germline V gives CDR1 SGHTA, CDR2 FQGTGA. Trimming cost V 4 bases and J 7 bases, with 14 bases left between them. The CDR3 is 14 residues long. In DNA form, the CDR3 reads TGTGCCAGCAGCTCGGGACTCTCCCCAAATGAGCAGTTCTTC. This sequence encodes CASSSGLSPNEQFF.

This rearrangement joins TRBV2 to TRBJ1-3, with 7 nucleotides matching TRBD1. The length of the CDR3 is 13 residues. Germline CDR1 is SNHLY and CDR2 is FYNNEI. V was pared by 8 bases and J by 3 bases, with 4 bases of the junction left unmatched. The CDR3 DNA sequence: TGTGCCAGCTTGACAGGGTATGGAAACACCATATATTTT. It codes for CASLTGYGNTIYF.

The chain links TRBV11-2 to TRBJ2-3; 7 positions agree with TRBD2. The germline gives CDR1 SGHAT, CDR2 FQNNGV. Losses at the gene ends were 5 bases for V and 1 base for J; bases not matched to a gene: 9. The CDR3 length is 16 residues. The CDR3 loop reads CASSRAMGGGTDTQYF. Written as DNA, the CDR3 is TGTGCCAGCAGCCGCGCGATGGGAGGGGGCACAGATACGCAGTATTTT.

The J gene is TRBJ1-1, the V gene TRBV19; D is unclear. CDR1 is LNHDA and CDR2 is SQIVND in the germline V gene (reference sequence). The CDR3 contains 14 residues. The germline V and J ends were trimmed by 6 bases and 0 bases, with 11 bases remaining between them. The CDR3 nucleotides are TGTGCCAGTAGAGAAGGTTCCCTGAACACTGAAGCTTTCTTT. It codes for CASREGSLNTEAFF.

The chain has TRBV28 and TRBJ1-2, with 8 bases that match TRBD1. The CDR3 is 14 amino acids. V trimming: 6 bases; J trimming: 3 bases; junction bases outside the gene matches: 6. The germline V gene encodes CDR1 MDHEN and CDR2 SYDVKM. This chain's CDR3 is CASSPTGGDYGYTF. The CDR3 coding sequence is TGTGCCAGCAGCCCCACAGGGGGGGACTATGGCTACACCTTC.

This clone has just one count. The V gene is TRBV29-1, the J gene TRBJ1-1, with TRBD1 as a possible D gene (6 bases). In germline, CDR1 is SQVTM, CDR2 ANQGSEA. V was trimmed by 1 base and J by 6 bases, leaving 12 bases between them. The CDR3 runs 13 residues. This CDR3 reads CSVEGFGGPEAFF. The CDR3 DNA sequence: TGCAGCGTTGAAGGATTCGGGGGGCCTGAAGCTTTCTTT.